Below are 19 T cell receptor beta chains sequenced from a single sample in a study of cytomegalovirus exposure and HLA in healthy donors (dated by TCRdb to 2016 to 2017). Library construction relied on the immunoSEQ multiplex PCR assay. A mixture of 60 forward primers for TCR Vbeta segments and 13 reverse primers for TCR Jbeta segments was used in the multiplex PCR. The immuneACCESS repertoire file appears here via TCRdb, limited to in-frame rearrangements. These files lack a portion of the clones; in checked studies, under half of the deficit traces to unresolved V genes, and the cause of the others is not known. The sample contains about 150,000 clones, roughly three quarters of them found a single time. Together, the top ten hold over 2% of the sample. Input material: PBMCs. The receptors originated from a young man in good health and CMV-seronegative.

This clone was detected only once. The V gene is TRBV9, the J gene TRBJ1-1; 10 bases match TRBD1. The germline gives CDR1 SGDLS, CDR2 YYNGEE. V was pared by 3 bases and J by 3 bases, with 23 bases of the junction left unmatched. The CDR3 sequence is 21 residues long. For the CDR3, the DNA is TGTGCCAGCAGCGACCGGGGACAGGGGTACGGGGGACCCTTATCGGACACTGAAGCTTTCTTT. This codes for CASSDRGQGYGGPLSDTEAFF. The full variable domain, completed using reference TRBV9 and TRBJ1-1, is DSGVTQTPKHLITATGQRVTLRCSPRSGDLSVYWYQQSLDQGLQFLIQYYNGEERAKGNILERFSAQQFPDLHSELNLSSLELGDSALYFCASSDRGQGYGGPLSDTEAFFGQGTRLTVV.

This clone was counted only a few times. The CDR3 loop is CASSYWGGSYNEQFF. The CDR3 nucleotides are TGTGCCAGCAGTTATTGGGGGGGGTCCTACAATGAGCAGTTCTTC. The chain employs TRBV6-5 and TRBJ2-1; TRBD2 aligns across 7 bases. The length of the CDR3 is 15 residues. Germline CDR1 is MNHEY and CDR2 is SVGAGI. With 3 bases clipped from V and 1 base from J, the junction kept 3 bases outside the gene matches.

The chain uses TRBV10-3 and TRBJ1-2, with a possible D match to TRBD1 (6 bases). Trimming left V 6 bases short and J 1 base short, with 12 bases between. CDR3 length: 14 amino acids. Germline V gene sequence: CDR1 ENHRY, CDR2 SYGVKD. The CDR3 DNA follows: TGTGCCATCAGCTACAGGGAACGTAACTATGGCTACACCTTC. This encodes CAISYRERNYGYTF.

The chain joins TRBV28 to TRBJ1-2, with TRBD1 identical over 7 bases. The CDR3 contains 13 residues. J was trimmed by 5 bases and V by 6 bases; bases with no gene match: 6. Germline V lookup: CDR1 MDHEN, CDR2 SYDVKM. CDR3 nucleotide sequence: TGTGCCAGCAGCCCAGGGGGACGGTATGGCTACACCTTC. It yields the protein CASSPGGRYGYTF.

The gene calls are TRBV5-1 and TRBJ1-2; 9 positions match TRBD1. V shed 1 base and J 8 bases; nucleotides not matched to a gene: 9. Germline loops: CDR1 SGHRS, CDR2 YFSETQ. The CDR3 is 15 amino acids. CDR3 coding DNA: TGCGCCAGCAGCTTGAGAGGGACAGGGTCGGGCGGCTACACCTTC. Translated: CASSLRGTGSGGYTF.

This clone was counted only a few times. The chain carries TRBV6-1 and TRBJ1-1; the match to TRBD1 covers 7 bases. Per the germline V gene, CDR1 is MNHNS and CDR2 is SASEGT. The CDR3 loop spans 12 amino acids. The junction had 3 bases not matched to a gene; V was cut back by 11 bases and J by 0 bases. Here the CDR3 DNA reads TGTGCCGAACAGGGGATGAACACTGAAGCTTTCTTT. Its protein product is CAEQGMNTEAFF.

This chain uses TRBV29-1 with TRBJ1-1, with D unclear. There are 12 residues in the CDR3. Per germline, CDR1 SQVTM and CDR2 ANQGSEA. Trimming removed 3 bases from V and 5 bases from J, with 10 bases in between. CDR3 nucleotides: TGCAGCGTTGAGCGGGCGCGAACTGAAGCTTTCTTT. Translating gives CSVERARTEAFF.

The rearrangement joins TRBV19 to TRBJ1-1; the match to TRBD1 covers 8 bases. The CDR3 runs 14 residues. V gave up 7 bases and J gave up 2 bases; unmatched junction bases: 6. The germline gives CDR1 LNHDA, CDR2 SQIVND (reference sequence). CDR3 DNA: TGTGCCAGTATCCCGACAGGGGTCAACACTGAAGCTTTCTTT. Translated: CASIPTGVNTEAFF.

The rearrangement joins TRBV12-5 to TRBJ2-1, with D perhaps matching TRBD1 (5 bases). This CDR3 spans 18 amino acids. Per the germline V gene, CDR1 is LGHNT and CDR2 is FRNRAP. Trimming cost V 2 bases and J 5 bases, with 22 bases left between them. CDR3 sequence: CASGLFPGADVFDNEQFF. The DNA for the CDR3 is TGTGCTAGTGGTTTGTTCCCTGGGGCCGACGTTTTCGACAATGAGCAGTTCTTC.

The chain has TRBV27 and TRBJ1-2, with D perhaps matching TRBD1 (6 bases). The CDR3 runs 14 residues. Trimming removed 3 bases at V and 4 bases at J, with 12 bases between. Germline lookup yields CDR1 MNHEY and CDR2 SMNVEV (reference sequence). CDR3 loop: CASSFKGGGYGYTF. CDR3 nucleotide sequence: TGTGCCAGCAGTTTTAAGGGAGGGGGCTATGGCTACACCTTC.

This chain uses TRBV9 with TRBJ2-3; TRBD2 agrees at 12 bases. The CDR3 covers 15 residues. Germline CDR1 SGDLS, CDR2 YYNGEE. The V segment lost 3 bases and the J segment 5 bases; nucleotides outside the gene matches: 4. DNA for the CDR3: TGTGCCAGCAGCGCCGGGGGACTAGCGGGAGATACGCAGTATTTT. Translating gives CASSAGGLAGDTQYF.

The CDR3 nucleotides are TGTGCCAGCAGCTACCTAACGAACACTGAAGCTTTCTTT. Its protein is CASSYLTNTEAFF. The chain uses TRBV5-5 and TRBJ1-1; D is unclear. The CDR3 has 13 amino acids. Germline CDR1 SGHKS, CDR2 YYEKEE (reference sequence). With 3 bases removed from V and 1 base from J, the gap between germline ends came to 7 bases.

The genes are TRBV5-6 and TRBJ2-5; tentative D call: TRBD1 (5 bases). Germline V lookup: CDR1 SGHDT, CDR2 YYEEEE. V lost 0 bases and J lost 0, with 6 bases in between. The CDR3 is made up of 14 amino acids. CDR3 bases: TGTGCCAGCAGCTTGGCAGGGTACCAAGAGACCCAGTACTTC. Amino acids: CASSLAGYQETQYF.

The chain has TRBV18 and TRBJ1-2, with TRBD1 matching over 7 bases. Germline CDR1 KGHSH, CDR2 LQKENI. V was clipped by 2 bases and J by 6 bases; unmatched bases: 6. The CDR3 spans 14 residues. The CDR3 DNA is TGTGCCAGCTCACCAAAGGAGGGGGCTCATGGCTACACCTTC. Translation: CASSPKEGAHGYTF.

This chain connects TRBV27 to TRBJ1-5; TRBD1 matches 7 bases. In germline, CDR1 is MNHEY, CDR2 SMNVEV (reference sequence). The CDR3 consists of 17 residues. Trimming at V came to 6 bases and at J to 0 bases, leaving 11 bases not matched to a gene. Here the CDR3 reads CASSHWTGQLSNQPQHF. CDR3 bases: TGTGCCAGCAGCCACTGGACAGGACAACTTAGCAATCAGCCCCAGCATTTT.

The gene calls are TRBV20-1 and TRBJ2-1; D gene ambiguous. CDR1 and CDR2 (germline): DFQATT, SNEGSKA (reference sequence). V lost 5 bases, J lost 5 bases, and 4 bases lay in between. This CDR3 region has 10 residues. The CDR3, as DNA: TGCAGTGCTTCAAACAATGAGCAGTTCTTC. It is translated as CSASNNEQFF.

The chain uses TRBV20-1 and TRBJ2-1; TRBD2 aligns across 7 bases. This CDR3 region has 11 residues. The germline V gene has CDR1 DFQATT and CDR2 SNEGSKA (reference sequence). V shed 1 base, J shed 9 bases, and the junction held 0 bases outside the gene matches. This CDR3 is CSARVAGEQFF. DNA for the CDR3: TGCAGTGCTAGAGTAGCGGGTGAGCAGTTCTTC.

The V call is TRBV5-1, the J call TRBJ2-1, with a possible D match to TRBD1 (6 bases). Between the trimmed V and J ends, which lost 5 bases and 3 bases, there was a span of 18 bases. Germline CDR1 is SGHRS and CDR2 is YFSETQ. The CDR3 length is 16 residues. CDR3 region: CASSLRQATDYNEQFF. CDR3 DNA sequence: TGCGCCAGCAGTCTCAGACAGGCAACCGACTACAATGAGCAGTTCTTC. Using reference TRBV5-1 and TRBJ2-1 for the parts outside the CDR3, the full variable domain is KAGVTQTPRYLIKTRGQQVTLSCSPISGHRSVSWYQQTPGQGLQFLFEYFSETQRNKGNFPGRFSGRQFSNSRSEMNVSTLELGDSALYLCASSLRQATDYNEQFFGPGTRLTVL.

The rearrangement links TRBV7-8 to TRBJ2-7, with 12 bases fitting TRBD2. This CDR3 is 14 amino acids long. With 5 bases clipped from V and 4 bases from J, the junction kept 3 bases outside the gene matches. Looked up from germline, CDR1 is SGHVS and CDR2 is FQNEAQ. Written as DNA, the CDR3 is TGTGCCAGCAGCCTGACTAGCGGGAGTTACGAGCAGTACTTC. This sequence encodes CASSLTSGSYEQYF.